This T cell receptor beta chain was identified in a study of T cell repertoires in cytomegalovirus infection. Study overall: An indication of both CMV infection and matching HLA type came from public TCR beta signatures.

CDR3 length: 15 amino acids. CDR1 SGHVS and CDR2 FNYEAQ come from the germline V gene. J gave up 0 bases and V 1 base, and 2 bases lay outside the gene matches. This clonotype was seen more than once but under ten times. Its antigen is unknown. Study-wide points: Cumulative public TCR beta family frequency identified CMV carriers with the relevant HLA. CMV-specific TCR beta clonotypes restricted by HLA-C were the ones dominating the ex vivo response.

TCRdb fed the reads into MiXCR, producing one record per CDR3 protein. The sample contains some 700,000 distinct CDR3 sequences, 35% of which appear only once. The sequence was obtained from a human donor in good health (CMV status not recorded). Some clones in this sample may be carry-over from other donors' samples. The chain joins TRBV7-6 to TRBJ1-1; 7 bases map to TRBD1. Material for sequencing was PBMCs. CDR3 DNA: TGTGCCAGCAGCTTAGAGGGACAGCTGAACACTGAAGCTTTCTTT. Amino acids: CASSLEGQLNTEAFF. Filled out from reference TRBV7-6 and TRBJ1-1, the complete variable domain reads GAGVSQSPRYKVTKRGQDVALRCDPISGHVSLYWYRQALGQGPEFLTYFNYEAQQDKSGLPNDRFSAERPEGSISTLTIQRTEQRDSAMYRCASSLEGQLNTEAFFGQGTRLTVV.